This TCR beta chain was identified in a study of blood T cell repertoires in COVID-19. Turning to the study itself: T cells, B-cell-depleted T cells, or PBMCs provided the cDNA or gDNA that served as material.

TCRdb's copy holds only in-frame clones and misses some; the assay was immunoSEQ multiplex PCR. The sample includes about 260,000 clones, roughly 86% of them seen just once. The CDR3 consists of 11 residues. V dropped 10 bases and J dropped 5 bases, with 10 bases sitting between them. The germline CDR1 and CDR2 sequences are MNHNY and SVGAGI (reference sequence). The chain employs TRBV6-6 and TRBJ2-3, with D possibly being TRBD2 (5 bases). The sequence was collected from a woman aged 50 to 60 with acute or convalescent COVID-19. Sequences were obtained from peripheral blood. CDR3: CAIRRRDTQYF. In DNA form, the CDR3 reads TGTGCCATAAGGAGGCGAGATACGCAGTATTTT.